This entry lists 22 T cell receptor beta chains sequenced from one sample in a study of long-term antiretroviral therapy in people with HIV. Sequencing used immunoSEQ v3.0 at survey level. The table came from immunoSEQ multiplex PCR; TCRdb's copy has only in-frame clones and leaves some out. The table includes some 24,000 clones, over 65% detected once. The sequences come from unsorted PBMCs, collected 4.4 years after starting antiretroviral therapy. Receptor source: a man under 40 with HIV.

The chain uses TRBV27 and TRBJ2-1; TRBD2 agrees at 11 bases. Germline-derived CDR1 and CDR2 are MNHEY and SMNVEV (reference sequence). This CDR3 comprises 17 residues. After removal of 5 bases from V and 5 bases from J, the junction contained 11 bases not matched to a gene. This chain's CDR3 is CASSQTSSGGSHNEQFF. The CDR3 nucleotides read TGTGCCAGCAGTCAAACTTCTAGCGGGGGGTCTCACAATGAGCAGTTCTTC.

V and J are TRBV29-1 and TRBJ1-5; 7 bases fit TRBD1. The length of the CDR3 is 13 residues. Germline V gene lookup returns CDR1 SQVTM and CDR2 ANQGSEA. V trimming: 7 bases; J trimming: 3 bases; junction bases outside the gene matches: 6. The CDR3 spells CSASTGNNQPQHF. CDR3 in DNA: TGCAGCGCCTCGACAGGGAACAATCAGCCCCAGCATTTT.

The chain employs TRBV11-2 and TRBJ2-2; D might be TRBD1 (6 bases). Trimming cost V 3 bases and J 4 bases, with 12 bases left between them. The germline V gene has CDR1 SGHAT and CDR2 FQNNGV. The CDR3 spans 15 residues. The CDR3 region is CASSLGQGITGELFF. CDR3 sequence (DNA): TGTGCCAGCAGCTTGGGGCAGGGGATCACCGGGGAGCTGTTTTTT.

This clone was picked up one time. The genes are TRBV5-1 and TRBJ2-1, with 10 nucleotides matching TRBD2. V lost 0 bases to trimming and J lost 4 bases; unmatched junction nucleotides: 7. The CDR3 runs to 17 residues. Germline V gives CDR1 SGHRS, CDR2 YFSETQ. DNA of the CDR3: TGCGCCAGCAGCTTGGGAACTAGCGGGACTGCATACAATGAGCAGTTCTTC. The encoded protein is CASSLGTSGTAYNEQFF.

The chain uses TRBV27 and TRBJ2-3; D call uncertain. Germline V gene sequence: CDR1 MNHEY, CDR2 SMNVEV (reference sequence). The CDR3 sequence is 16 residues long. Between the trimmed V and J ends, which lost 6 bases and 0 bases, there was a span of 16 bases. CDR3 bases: TGTGCCAGCAGGTCTCCGTCGGGTCTTAGCACAGATACGCAGTATTTT. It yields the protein CASRSPSGLSTDTQYF.

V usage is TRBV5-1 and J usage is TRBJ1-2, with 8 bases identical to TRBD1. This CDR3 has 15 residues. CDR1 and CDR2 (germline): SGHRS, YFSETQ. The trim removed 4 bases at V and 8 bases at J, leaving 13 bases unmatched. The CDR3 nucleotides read TGCGCCAGCAGCCGGATGGGCAGGGGGCTTGAGGGCTACACCTTC. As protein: CASSRMGRGLEGYTF.

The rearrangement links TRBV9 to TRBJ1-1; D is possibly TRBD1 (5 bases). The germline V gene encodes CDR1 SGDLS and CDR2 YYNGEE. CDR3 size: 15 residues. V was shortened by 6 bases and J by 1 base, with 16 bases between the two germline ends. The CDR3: CASTSGPSGNTEAFF. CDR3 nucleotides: TGTGCCAGCACCTCGGGACCTTCAGGGAACACTGAAGCTTTCTTT.

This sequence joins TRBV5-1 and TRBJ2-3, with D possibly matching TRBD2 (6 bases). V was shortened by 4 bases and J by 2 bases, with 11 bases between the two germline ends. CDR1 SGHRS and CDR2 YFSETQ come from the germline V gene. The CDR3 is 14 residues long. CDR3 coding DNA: TGCGCCAGCAGCCCCGGGACTTCCACAGATACGCAGTATTTT. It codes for CASSPGTSTDTQYF.

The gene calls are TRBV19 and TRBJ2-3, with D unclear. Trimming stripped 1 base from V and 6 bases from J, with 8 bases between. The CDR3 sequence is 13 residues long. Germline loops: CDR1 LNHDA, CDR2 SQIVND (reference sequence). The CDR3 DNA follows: TGTGCCAGTAGTATAGCAGTTGAGGATACGCAGTATTTT. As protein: CASSIAVEDTQYF. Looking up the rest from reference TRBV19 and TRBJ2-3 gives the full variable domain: DGGITQSPKYLFRKEGQNVTLSCEQNLNHDAMYWYRQDPGQGLRLIYYSQIVNDFQKGDIAEGYSVSREKKESFPLTVTSAQKNPTAFYLCASSIAVEDTQYFGPGTRLTVL.

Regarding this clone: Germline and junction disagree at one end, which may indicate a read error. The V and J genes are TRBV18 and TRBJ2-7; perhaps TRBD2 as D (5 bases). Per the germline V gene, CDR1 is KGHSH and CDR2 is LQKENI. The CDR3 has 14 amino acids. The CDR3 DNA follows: TGTGCCAGCTCCCCACGGGGTAAGTCCTACGAGCAGTACTTC. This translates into CASSPRGKSYEQYF.

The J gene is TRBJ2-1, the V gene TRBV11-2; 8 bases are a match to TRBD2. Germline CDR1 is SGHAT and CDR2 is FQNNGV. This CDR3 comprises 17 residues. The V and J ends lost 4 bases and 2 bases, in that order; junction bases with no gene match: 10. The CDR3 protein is CASSWWTSMTPYNEQFF. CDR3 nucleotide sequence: TGTGCCAGCAGCTGGTGGACTAGCATGACCCCCTACAATGAGCAGTTCTTC.

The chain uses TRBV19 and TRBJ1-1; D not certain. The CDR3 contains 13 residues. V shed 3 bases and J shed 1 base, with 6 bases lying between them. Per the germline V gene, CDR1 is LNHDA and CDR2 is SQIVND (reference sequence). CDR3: CASSILGNTEAFF. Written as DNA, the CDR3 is TGTGCCAGTAGTATCCTCGGGAACACTGAAGCTTTCTTT.

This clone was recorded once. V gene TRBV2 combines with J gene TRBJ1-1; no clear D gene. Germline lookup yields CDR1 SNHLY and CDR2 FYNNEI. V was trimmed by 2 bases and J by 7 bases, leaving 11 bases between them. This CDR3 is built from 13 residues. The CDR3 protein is CASSERQLVEAFF. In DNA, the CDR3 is TGTGCCAGCAGTGAAAGGCAGTTGGTTGAAGCTTTCTTT. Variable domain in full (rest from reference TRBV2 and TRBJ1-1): EPEVTQTPSHQVTQMGQEVILRCVPISNHLYFYWYRQILGQKVEFLVSFYNNEISEKSEIFDDQFSVERPDGSNFTLKIRSTKLEDSAMYFCASSERQLVEAFFGQGTRLTVV.

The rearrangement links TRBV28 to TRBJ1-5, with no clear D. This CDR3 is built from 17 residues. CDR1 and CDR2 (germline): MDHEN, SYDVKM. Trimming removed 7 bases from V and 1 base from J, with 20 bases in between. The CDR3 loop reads CASTPLRGARSNQPQHF. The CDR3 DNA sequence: TGTGCCAGCACTCCCCTTCGGGGTGCCCGGAGCAATCAGCCCCAGCATTTT.

CDR3 amino acids: CASNSGSEQYF. The CDR3 DNA follows: TGTGCCAGCAATAGCGGCTCCGAGCAGTACTTC. The gene calls are TRBV6-5 and TRBJ2-7; TRBD2 is a possible D gene (6 bases). V lost 7 bases and J 6 bases, leaving 10 bases between the germline ends. Germline CDR1 MNHEY, CDR2 SVGAGI. The CDR3 is 11 amino acids.

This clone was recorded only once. The DNA for the CDR3 is TGTGCCAGTAGTTTCCGGGGTGGGAACACTGAAGCTTTCTTT. This translates into CASSFRGGNTEAFF. This chain joins TRBV19 and TRBJ1-1; D gene uncertain. This CDR3 has 14 residues. The germline V and J ends were trimmed by 5 bases and 1 base, with 11 bases remaining between them. CDR1 is LNHDA and CDR2 is SQIVND in the germline V gene (reference sequence).

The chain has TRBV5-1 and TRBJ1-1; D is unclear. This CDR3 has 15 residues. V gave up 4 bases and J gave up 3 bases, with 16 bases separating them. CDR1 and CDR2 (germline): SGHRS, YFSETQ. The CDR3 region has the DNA TGCGCCAGCAGCGATGGACGGCCTCGGGACACTGAAGCTTTCTTT. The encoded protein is CASSDGRPRDTEAFF.

The chain's CDR3 is CASSLSGDLTYNEQFF. The CDR3 DNA reads TGTGCCAGCAGCTTATCCGGGGACTTAACCTACAATGAGCAGTTCTTC. The chain joins TRBV11-2 to TRBJ2-1, with D possibly being TRBD2 (6 bases). CDR1 is SGHAT and CDR2 is FQNNGV in the germline V gene. CDR3 length: 16 amino acids. V was pared by 2 bases and J by 2 bases, with 13 bases between.

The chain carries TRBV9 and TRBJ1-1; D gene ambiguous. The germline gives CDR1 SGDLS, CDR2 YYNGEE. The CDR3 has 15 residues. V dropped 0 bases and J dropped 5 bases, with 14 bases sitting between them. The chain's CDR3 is CASSVEGQLGTEAFF. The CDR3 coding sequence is TGTGCCAGCAGCGTAGAAGGTCAGCTTGGGACTGAAGCTTTCTTT.

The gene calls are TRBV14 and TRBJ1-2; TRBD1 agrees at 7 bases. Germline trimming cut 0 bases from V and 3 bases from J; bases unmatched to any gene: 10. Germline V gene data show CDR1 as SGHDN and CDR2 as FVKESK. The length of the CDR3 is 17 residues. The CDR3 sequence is CASSQEGAAGGHYGYTF. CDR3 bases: TGTGCCAGCAGCCAAGAGGGGGCAGCAGGGGGACACTATGGCTACACCTTC.

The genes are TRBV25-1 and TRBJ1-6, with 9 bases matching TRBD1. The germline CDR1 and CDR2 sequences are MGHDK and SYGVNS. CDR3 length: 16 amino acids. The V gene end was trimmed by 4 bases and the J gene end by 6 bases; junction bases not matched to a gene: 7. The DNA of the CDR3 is TGTGCCAGCAGTGCTTCAGGACAGGGGCTTAATTCACCCCTCCACTTT. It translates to CASSASGQGLNSPLHF.

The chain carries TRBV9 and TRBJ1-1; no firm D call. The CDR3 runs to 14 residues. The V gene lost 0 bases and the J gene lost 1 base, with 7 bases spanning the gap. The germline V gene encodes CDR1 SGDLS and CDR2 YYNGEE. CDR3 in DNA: TGTGCCAGCAGCGTAGACGGATCGAACACTGAAGCTTTCTTT. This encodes CASSVDGSNTEAFF.